Listed here is a single TCR beta chain. This sample was taken from a study of technical replicates of blood from a handful of donors. TCRdb's table, derived via immunoSEQ multiplex PCR, lists solely in-frame clones and lacks some. The sample consists of about 100,000 clones, approximately 96% of them appearing once. The ends were cut back, 5 bases at V and 4 bases at J, with 12 bases in the middle. CDR1 and CDR2 from the germline V gene are SGHVS and FNYEAQ. The CDR3 loop spans 14 amino acids. The sequence was obtained from a human donor in good health. The sequenced sample was T cells isolated from PBMCs. The chain joins TRBV7-6 to TRBJ1-5; maybe TRBD1 (6 bases). The DNA for the CDR3 is TGTGCCAGCAGCCGCACAGGGTCAAATCAGCCCCAGCATTTT. Residues: CASSRTGSNQPQHF.